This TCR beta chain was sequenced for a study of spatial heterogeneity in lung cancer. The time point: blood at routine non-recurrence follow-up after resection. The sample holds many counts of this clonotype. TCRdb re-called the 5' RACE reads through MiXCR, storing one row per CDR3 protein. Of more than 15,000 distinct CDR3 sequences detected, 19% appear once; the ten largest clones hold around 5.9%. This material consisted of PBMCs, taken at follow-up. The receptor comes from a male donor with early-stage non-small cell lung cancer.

The CDR3 nucleotides read TGCGCCAGCAGCCAAGAAGGGGTAAACACTGAAGCTTTCTTT. Its translation is CASSQEGVNTEAFF. The chain carries TRBV4-3 and TRBJ1-1; possible D gene TRBD1, 5 bases. This CDR3 region has 14 residues. Germline lookup yields CDR1 LGHNA and CDR2 YSLEER. V was pared by 0 bases and J by 2 bases, with 7 bases between.